A selection of T cell receptor beta chains follows, all from one sample in a study of T cell repertoires in cytomegalovirus infection. TCRdb processed the reads anew with MiXCR; each CDR3 protein has one entry. Of about 260,000 distinct CDR3 sequences in the sample, roughly 13% were seen once. Source material: PBMCs. The receptor source for this set is a human donor in good health (CMV status not recorded). Some clones in this sample may be carry-over from other donors' samples. Both conserved end residues are part of each CDR3. The D gene is left open where the match is weak. Only part of the rows carry a size: once, few, many, or a class if the clone is expanded.

j_call v_call d_call clone_size cdr3_aa cdr3_nt
TRBJ2-2 TRBV5-6 TRBD2 many CASSRIPGGTGELFF TGTGCCAGCAGCCGGATACCGGGGGGGACCGGGGAGCTGTTTTTT
TRBJ2-1 TRBV4-2 NA NA CASSQEGGQKANEQFF TGTGCCAGCAGCCAAGAGGGGGGGCAAAAAGCCAATGAGCAGTTCTTC
TRBJ2-4 TRBV19 TRBD2 many CASRGLAGGPAKNIQYF TGTGCCAGTAGGGGACTAGCGGGAGGGCCGGCCAAAAACATTCAGTACTTC
TRBJ1-5 TRBV19 NA few CASTIQGSGNQPQHF TGTGCCAGTACCATACAGGGTTCTGGCAATCAGCCCCAGCATTTT
TRBJ2-1 TRBV29-1 TRBD2 NA CSVEESSGSSYNEQFF TGCAGCGTTGAAGAGTCTAGCGGGAGTTCATACAATGAGCAGTTCTTC
TRBJ2-2 TRBV6-5 TRBD2 many CASSYISGSRRPGELFF TGTGCCAGCAGTTATATTAGCGGGAGCAGGAGGCCCGGGGAGCTGTTTTTT
TRBJ2-2 TRBV20-1 TRBD2 NA CSAILADINTGELFF TGCAGTGCTATCCTAGCGGATATCAACACCGGGGAGCTGTTTTTT
TRBJ1-1 TRBV12-3/TRBV12-4 NA many CASSRQGPNTEAFF TGTGCCAGCAGTCGTCAGGGCCCTAACACTGAAGCTTTCTTT
TRBJ2-2 TRBV20-1 NA few CSLGVVGGELFF TGCAGTCTCGGGGTAGTCGGCGGGGAGCTGTTTTTT
TRBJ1-1 TRBV20-1 NA NA CSASRFRIMNTEAFF TGCAGTGCTAGTAGGTTCCGTATAATGAACACTGAAGCTTTCTTT
TRBJ1-6 TRBV7-6 NA many CASSQSRARNNSPLHF TGTGCCAGCAGCCAGTCGCGGGCGAGAAATAATTCACCCCTCCACTTT
TRBJ1-3 TRBV25-1 NA few CASSNDSSGNTIYF TGTGCCAGCAGCAATGACAGCTCTGGAAACACCATATATTTT
TRBJ2-5 TRBV7-2 NA many CASSLAWVTQYF TGTGCCAGCAGCTTAGCGTGGGTCACCCAGTACTTC
TRBJ2-7 TRBV7-2 TRBD2 few CASSPPGLAPIYEQYF TGTGCCAGCAGCCCTCCGGGACTAGCGCCAATTTACGAGCAGTACTTC
TRBJ2-1 TRBV19 TRBD2 NA CASSPSEAGLNEQFF TGTGCCAGTAGTCCCTCGGAAGCGGGATTAAATGAGCAGTTCTTC
TRBJ2-5 TRBV7-9 NA many CASSYMEETQYF TGTGCCAGCAGTTATATGGAAGAGACCCAGTACTTC
TRBJ1-1 TRBV6-6 NA few CASSGGRARPEAFF TGTGCCAGCAGTGGGGGCAGGGCGAGGCCTGAAGCTTTCTTT
TRBJ1-2 TRBV6-6 TRBD1 many CASSLMTGGASYGYTF TGTGCCAGCAGTCTGATGACAGGGGGCGCCAGCTATGGCTACACCTTC
TRBJ2-1 TRBV9 NA NA CASSVEGGGFMGTNEQFF TGTGCCAGCAGCGTAGAAGGGGGAGGGTTTATGGGGACCAATGAGCAGTTCTTC
TRBJ2-5 TRBV25-1 NA many CATTGETQYF TGTGCGACGACTGGGGAGACCCAGTACTTC
TRBJ2-5 TRBV7-2 NA many CASSLASGLQETQYF TGTGCCAGCAGCTTAGCATCCGGCCTCCAAGAGACCCAGTACTTC
TRBJ1-6 TRBV11-2 NA NA CASSLGTGSPLHF TGTGCCAGCAGCTTGGGGACGGGCTCACCCCTCCACTTT
TRBJ2-2 TRBV6-1 NA medium-sized CASSRLGDVPGELFF TGTGCCAGCTCACGGCTTGGGGATGTCCCAGGGGAGCTGTTTTTT
TRBJ2-3 TRBV7-8 TRBD2 many CASSLGLTSGGASTDTQYF TGTGCCAGCAGCTTAGGATTGACTAGCGGGGGGGCTAGCACAGATACGCAGTATTTT
TRBJ2-3 TRBV29-1 TRBD2 NA CSVVGTSGSGETDTQYF TGCAGCGTTGTAGGGACTAGCGGGAGTGGGGAGACAGATACGCAGTATTTT
TRBJ2-7 TRBV7-6 NA many CASSLRHLNEQYF TGTGCCAGCAGCTTAAGACACCTGAACGAGCAGTACTTC
TRBJ2-7 TRBV20-1 NA many CSARDPAASYEQYF TGCAGTGCTAGAGATCCGGCAGCCTCCTACGAGCAGTACTTC
TRBJ1-2 TRBV2 NA few CASSGRGSRGYTF TGTGCCAGCAGTGGCAGGGGATCGCGGGGCTACACCTTC
TRBJ2-1 TRBV28 NA few CASSRGRGWGIGGNEQFF TGTGCCAGCAGCAGGGGGCGGGGGTGGGGAATCGGGGGTAATGAGCAGTTCTTC
TRBJ2-1 TRBV7-6 TRBD1 many CASSSYRGRGKGNEQFF TGTGCCAGCAGCTCCTACAGGGGGCGAGGAAAAGGGAATGAGCAGTTCTTC
TRBJ2-3 TRBV20-1 NA NA CSAGQKNTQYF TGCAGTGCTGGACAAAAAAATACGCAGTATTTT
TRBJ1-4 TRBV29-1 TRBD1 NA CSVEASGTGIMGNEKLFF TGCAGCGTTGAAGCATCCGGGACAGGGATAATGGGTAATGAAAAACTGTTTTTT
TRBJ2-1 TRBV6-2/TRBV6-3 TRBD2 NA CASSWTIAGGGYNEQFF TGTGCCAGCAGCTGGACTATAGCGGGAGGCGGCTACAATGAGCAGTTCTTC
TRBJ2-1 TRBV5-4 NA few CASSFYWGSYNEQFF TGTGCCAGCAGCTTTTATTGGGGCTCCTACAATGAGCAGTTCTTC
TRBJ2-7 TRBV18 TRBD1 once CVSSTPGTGYYEQYF TGTGTCAGCTCAACCCCCGGGACAGGCTACTACGAGCAGTACTTC
TRBJ2-1 TRBV6-4 TRBD2 many CASSGTSGINEQFF TGTGCCAGCAGTGGGACTAGCGGGATCAATGAGCAGTTCTTC
TRBJ1-1 TRBV19 NA many CASSFQGGVNTEAFF TGTGCCAGTAGCTTCCAAGGAGGTGTGAACACTGAAGCTTTCTTT
TRBJ2-5 TRBV10-3 TRBD2 NA CAISERLAGSQETQYF TGTGCCATCAGTGAGAGACTAGCGGGGAGCCAAGAGACCCAGTACTTC
TRBJ2-1 TRBV15 NA few CATSRVGEEQFF TGTGCCACCAGCAGAGTGGGCGAGGAGCAGTTCTTC
TRBJ1-1 TRBV19 NA many CASSPPGGFDEAFF TGTGCCAGTAGCCCCCCCGGGGGGTTCGACGAAGCTTTCTTT
TRBJ2-7 TRBV29-1 NA few CSVVRGAHEQYF TGCAGCGTTGTTAGGGGTGCCCACGAGCAGTACTTC